This T cell receptor beta chain was captured in a study of blood T cells in healthy people across ages. Sample-barcoded 5' priming and a J-beta primer mix drove a second PCR of 7 to 11 cycles. TCRdb reprocessed the 5' RACE reads with MiXCR, giving one entry per CDR3 protein. Of 750,000 to 950,000 distinct CDR3 sequences in the sample, just under 30% were seen once. At least ten counts were recorded for this clonotype. This CDR3 is 15 amino acids long. Germline loops: CDR1 DFQATT, CDR2 SNEGSKA (reference sequence). The sample was also reused in another study, on T cells of mothers and their children.

This chain links TRBV20-1 with TRBJ2-5, with TRBD1 matching 7 bases. The J call may be in error: the DNA end matches TRBJ2-7 better. Sequencing used blood. The source is a middle-aged woman in good health. The CDR3 is CSARDFGQARYEQYF. DNA of the CDR3: TGCAGTGCTAGAGATTTCGGACAGGCCAGATACGAGCAGTACTTC.